The 9 T cell receptor beta chains below come from one sample, sequenced in a study of cytomegalovirus exposure and HLA in healthy donors. TCRdb keeps only in-frame clones here, not all; method: immunoSEQ multiplex PCR. Among 200,000 to 300,000 clones listed, approximately 84% were seen once. Sequencing used PBMCs. These receptors all stem from a man between 18 and 35 years old in good health and CMV-seropositive.

The rearrangement links TRBV7-9 to TRBJ2-6; no clear D. CDR3 length: 15 amino acids. Looked up from germline, CDR1 is SEHNR and CDR2 is FQNEAQ (reference sequence). Deletions cut 3 bases from V and 4 bases from J, with 10 bases between. This CDR3 is CASSFLNGGANVLTF. Here the CDR3 DNA reads TGTGCCAGCAGCTTTCTAAACGGCGGGGCCAACGTCCTGACTTTC.

The chain couples TRBV2 to TRBJ1-5; D is possibly TRBD1 (5 bases). Germline V gives CDR1 SNHLY, CDR2 FYNNEI. Trimming cost V 4 bases and J 5 bases, with 9 bases left between them. The CDR3 consists of 13 residues. This CDR3 is CASSGWGDQPQHF. The CDR3 DNA follows: TGTGCCAGCAGTGGGTGGGGGGATCAGCCCCAGCATTTT.

This chain connects TRBV12-5 to TRBJ1-1, with 7 bases aligning to TRBD1. V was pared by 1 base and J by 7 bases, with 3 bases of the junction left unmatched. CDR1 is LGHNT, CDR2 FRNRAP, per germline. The CDR3 consists of 13 residues. CDR3 in DNA: TGTGCTAGTGGTTTGGGGGACAGTTATGAAGCTTTCTTT. Translated, it gives CASGLGDSYEAFF.

The rearrangement uses TRBV29-1 and TRBJ1-1; D not resolved. V lost 4 bases and J 5 bases, leaving 14 bases between the germline ends. Germline V gives CDR1 SQVTM, CDR2 ANQGSEA. This CDR3 is 13 amino acids long. The CDR3: CSVVSAGGTEAFF. In DNA form, the CDR3 reads TGCAGCGTTGTGTCGGCGGGAGGGACTGAAGCTTTCTTT.

The chain has TRBV11-2 and TRBJ2-6; perhaps TRBD1 as D (6 bases). From germline, CDR1 is SGHAT and CDR2 FQNNGV. This CDR3 spans 17 amino acids. The V gene lost 5 bases and the J gene lost 0 bases, with 14 bases spanning the gap. CDR3 amino acids: CASSPSTGPSGANVLTF. The DNA of the CDR3 is TGTGCCAGCAGCCCGTCGACAGGACCCTCTGGGGCCAACGTCCTGACTTTC. The full variable domain, in which reference TRBV11-2 and TRBJ2-6 provide the parts outside the CDR3, is EAGVAQSPRYKIIEKRQSVAFWCNPISGHATLYWYQQILGQGPKLLIQFQNNGVVDDSQLPKDRFSAERLKGVDSTLKIQPAKLEDSAVYLCASSPSTGPSGANVLTFGAGSRLTVL.

This chain connects TRBV2 to TRBJ2-7, with D perhaps matching TRBD1 (5 bases). Germline values: CDR1 SNHLY, CDR2 FYNNEI. The CDR3 runs to 13 residues. Trimming removed 1 base at V and 9 bases at J, with 13 bases between. This CDR3 reads CASSEGRQGLQYF. As DNA, the CDR3 is TGTGCCAGCAGTGAAGGCCGGCAGGGTCTGCAGTACTTC.

V is TRBV7-2 and J is TRBJ1-2, with 7 nucleotides matching TRBD1. The CDR3 consists of 14 residues. Trimming removed 6 bases from V and 3 bases from J; junction bases left unmatched: 7. Germline-derived CDR1 and CDR2 are SGHTA and FQGNSA. In nucleotides, the CDR3 is TGTGCCAGCAGGTCGACAGGGCGGGACTATGGCTACACCTTC. Amino acid sequence: CASRSTGRDYGYTF.

This rearrangement joins TRBV11-2 to TRBJ2-1, with 10 nucleotides matching TRBD1. The CDR3 runs 17 residues. V was pared by 0 bases and J by 0 bases, with 2 bases of the junction left unmatched. Germline CDR1 reads SGHAT; CDR2 reads FQNNGV. The CDR3 sequence is CASSLEGTGDSYNEQFF. CDR3 DNA: TGTGCCAGCAGCTTAGAGGGGACAGGGGACTCCTACAATGAGCAGTTCTTC.

The chain couples TRBV27 to TRBJ2-7, with 7 bases fitting TRBD1. V gave up 5 bases and J gave up 3 bases; unmatched junction bases: 4. This CDR3 contains 13 residues. CDR1 MNHEY and CDR2 SMNVEV come from the germline V gene (reference sequence). The CDR3 loop is CASSPDRVYEQYF. The CDR3 DNA sequence: TGTGCCAGCAGTCCTGACAGGGTCTACGAGCAGTACTTC.